The clone carrying this T cell receptor beta chain was observed a few times. Its antigen is undetermined. TCRdb called the RT-PCR reads again in MiXCR, with one record for every CDR3 protein. Of hundreds of thousands of distinct CDR3 sequences in the sample, about 14% were seen once. Germline CDR1 and CDR2: SGHDT and YYEEEE. CDR3 size: 12 residues. The V and J ends lost 4 bases and 9 bases respectively, with 11 bases between them. This sample was included in a study of response to subunit inactivated influenza vaccine. Regarding the study as a whole: The authors offered the suggestion that each seasonal influenza vaccination recruits few new T cells.

This clonotype was obtained from a man in his fifties or sixties who received an inactivated influenza vaccine. Sequencing was performed on PBMCs from blood, taken 14 to 15 days before vaccination. This sequence joins TRBV5-6 and TRBJ2-1; perhaps TRBD2 as D (6 bases). CDR3 amino acids: CASSLAISEQFF. The CDR3 DNA is TGTGCCAGCAGCCTAGCGATCTCTGAGCAGTTCTTC.